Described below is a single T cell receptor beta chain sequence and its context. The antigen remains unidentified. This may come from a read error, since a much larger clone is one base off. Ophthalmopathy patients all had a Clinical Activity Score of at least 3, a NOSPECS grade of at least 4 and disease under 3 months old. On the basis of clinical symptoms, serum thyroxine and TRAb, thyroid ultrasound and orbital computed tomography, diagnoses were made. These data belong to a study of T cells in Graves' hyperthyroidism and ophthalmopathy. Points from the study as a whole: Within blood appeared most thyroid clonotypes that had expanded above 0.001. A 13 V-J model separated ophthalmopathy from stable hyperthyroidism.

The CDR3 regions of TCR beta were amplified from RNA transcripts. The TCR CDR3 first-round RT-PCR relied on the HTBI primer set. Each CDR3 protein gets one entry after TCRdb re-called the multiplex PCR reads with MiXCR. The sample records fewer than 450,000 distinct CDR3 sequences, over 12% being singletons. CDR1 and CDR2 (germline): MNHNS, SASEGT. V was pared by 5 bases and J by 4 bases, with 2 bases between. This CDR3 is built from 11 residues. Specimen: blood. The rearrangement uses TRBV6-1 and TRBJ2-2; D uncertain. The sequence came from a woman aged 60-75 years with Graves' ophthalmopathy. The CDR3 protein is CASSPTGELFF. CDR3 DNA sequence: TGTGCCAGCAGTCCCACCGGGGAGCTGTTTTTT.